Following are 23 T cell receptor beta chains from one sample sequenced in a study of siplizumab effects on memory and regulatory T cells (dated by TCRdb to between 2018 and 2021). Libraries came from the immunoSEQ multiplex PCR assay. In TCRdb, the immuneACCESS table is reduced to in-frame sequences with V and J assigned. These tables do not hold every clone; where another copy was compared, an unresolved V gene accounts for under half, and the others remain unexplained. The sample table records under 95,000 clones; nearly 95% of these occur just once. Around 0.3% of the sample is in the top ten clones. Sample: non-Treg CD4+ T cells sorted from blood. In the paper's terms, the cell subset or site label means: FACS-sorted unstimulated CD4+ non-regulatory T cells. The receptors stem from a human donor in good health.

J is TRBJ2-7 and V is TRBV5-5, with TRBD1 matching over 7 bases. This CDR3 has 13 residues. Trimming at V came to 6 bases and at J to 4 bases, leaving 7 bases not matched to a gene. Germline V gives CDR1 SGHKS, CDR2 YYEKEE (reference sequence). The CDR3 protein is CASKQGMGYEQYF. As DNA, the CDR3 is TGTGCCAGCAAACAGGGGATGGGTTACGAGCAGTACTTC.

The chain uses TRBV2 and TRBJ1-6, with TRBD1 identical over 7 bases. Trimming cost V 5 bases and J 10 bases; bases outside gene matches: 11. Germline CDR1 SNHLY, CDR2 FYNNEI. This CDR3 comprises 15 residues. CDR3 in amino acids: CASSIDRALNSPLHF. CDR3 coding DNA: TGTGCCAGCAGTATTGACAGGGCGTTAAACTCACCCCTCCACTTT.

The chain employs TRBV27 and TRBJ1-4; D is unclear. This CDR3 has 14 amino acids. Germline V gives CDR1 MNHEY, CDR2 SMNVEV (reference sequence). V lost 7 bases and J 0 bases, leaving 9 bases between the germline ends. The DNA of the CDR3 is TGTGCCAGCAAACCAAGGGCAACTAATGAAAAACTGTTTTTT. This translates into CASKPRATNEKLFF.

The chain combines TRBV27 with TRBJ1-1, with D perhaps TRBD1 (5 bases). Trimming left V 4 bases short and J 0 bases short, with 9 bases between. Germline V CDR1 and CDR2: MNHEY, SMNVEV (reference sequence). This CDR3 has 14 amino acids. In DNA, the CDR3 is TGTGCCAGCAGTTCAGACAGACTGAACACTGAAGCTTTCTTT. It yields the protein CASSSDRLNTEAFF.

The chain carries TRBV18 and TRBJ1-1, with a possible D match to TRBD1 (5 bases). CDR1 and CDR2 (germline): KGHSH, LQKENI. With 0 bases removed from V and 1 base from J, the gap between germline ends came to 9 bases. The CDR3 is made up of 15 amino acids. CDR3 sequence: CASSPPKGPNTEAFF. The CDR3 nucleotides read TGTGCCAGCTCACCACCCAAGGGGCCGAACACTGAAGCTTTCTTT.

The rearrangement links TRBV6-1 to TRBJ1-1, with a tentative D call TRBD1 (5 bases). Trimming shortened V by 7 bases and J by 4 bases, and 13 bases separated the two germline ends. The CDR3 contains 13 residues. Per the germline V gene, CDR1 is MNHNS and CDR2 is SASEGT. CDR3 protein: CASTLSGGTEAFF. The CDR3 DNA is TGTGCCAGCACCCTGTCTGGGGGCACTGAAGCTTTCTTT.

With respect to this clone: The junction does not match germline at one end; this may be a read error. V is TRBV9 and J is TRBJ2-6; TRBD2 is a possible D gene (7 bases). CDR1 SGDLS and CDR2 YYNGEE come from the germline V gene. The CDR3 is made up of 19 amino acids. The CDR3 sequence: CARSAHGGAVQSGANVLTF. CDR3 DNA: TGTGCCCGCAGCGCACATGGGGGGGCGGTACAGTCTGGGGCCAACGTCCTGACTTTC. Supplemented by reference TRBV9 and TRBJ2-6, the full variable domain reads DSGVTQTPKHLITATGQRVTLRCSPRSGDLSVYWYQQSLDQGLQFLIQYYNGEERAKGNILERFSAQQFPDLHSELNLSSLELGDSALYFCARSAHGGAVQSGANVLTFGAGSRLTVL.

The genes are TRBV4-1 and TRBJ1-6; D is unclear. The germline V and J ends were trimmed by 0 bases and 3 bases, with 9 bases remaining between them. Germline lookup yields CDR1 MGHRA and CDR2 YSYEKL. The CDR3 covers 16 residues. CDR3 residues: CASSQEMGGYNSPLHF. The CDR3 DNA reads TGCGCCAGCAGCCAAGAGATGGGAGGCTATAATTCACCCCTCCACTTT.

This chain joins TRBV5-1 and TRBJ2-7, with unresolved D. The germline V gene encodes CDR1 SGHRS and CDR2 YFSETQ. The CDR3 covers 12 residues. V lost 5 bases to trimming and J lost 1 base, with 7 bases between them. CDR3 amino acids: CASRGNSYEQYF. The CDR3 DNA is TGCGCCAGCAGGGGAAATTCCTACGAGCAGTACTTC.

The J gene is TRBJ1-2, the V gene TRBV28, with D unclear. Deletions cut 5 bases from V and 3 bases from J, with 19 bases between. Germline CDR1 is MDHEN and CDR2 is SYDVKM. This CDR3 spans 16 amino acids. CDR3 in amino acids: CASSVSGQAPHYGYTF. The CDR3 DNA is TGTGCCAGCAGTGTATCTGGGCAGGCGCCGCACTATGGCTACACCTTC.

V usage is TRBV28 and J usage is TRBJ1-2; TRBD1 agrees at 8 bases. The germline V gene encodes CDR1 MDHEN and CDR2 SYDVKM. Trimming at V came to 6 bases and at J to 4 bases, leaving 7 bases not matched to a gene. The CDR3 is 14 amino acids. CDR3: CASRAWTGFYGYTF. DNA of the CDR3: TGTGCCAGCAGGGCCTGGACAGGGTTCTATGGCTACACCTTC.

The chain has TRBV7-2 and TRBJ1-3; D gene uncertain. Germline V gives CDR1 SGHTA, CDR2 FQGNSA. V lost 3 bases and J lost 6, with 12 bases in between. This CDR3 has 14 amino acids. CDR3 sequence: CASSLSLIENTIYF. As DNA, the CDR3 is TGTGCCAGCAGCTTGTCACTTATCGAAAACACCATATATTTT. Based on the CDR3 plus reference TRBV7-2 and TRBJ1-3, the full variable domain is GAGVSQSPSNKVTEKGKDVELRCDPISGHTALYWYRQSLGQGLEFLIYFQGNSAPDKSGLPSDRFSAERTGGSVSTLTIQRTQQEDSAVYLCASSLSLIENTIYFGEGSWLTVV.

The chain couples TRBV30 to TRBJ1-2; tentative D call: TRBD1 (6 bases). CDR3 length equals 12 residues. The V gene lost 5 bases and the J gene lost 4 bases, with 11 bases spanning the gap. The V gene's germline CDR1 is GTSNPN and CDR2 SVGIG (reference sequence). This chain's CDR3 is CAWQTGLYGYTF. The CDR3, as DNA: TGTGCCTGGCAAACAGGGCTCTATGGCTACACCTTC.

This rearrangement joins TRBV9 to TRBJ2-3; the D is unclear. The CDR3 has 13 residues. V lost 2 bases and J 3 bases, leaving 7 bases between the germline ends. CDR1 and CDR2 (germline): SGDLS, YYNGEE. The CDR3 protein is CASSVRPTDTQYF. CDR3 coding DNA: TGTGCCAGCAGCGTCAGACCGACAGATACGCAGTATTTT.

This CDR3 reads CASSSPSGPNNRLYGYTF. The CDR3 DNA reads TGTGCCAGCAGTTCCCCTTCGGGACCTAACAATCGGCTCTATGGCTACACCTTC. V usage is TRBV28 and J usage is TRBJ1-2, with TRBD1 as a possible D gene (5 bases). Trimming shortened V by 4 bases and J by 4 bases, and 25 bases separated the two germline ends. Germline CDR1 is MDHEN and CDR2 is SYDVKM. The CDR3 loop spans 18 amino acids.

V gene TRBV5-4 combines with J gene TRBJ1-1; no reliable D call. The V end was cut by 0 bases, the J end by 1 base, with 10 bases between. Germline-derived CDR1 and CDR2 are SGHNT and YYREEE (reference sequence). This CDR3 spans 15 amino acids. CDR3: CASSLETQRNTEAFF. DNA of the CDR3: TGTGCCAGCAGCTTGGAAACGCAGAGGAACACTGAAGCTTTCTTT.

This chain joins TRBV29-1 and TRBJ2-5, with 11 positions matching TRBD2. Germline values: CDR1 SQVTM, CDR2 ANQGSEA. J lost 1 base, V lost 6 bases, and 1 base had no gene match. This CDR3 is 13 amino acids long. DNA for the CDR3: TGCAGCGTGGGGACTAGCGGCCAAGAGACCCAGTACTTC. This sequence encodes CSVGTSGQETQYF.

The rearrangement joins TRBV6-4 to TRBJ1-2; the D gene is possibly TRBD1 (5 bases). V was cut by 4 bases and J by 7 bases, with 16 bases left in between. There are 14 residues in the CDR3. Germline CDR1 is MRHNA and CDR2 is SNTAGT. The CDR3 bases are TGTGCCAGCAGTGCGGGAACCAGGGATGGTGGCTACACCTTC. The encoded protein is CASSAGTRDGGYTF.

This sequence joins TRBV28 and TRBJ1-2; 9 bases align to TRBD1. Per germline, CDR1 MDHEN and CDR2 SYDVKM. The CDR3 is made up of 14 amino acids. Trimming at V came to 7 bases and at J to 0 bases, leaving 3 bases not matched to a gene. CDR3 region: CASNRGLPNYGYTF. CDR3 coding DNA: TGTGCCAGCAACAGGGGGCTTCCTAACTATGGCTACACCTTC.

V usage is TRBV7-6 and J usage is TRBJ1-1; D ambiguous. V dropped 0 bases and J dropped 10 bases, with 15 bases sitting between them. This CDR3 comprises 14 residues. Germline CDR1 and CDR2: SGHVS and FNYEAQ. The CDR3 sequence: CASSLAVRGGGAFF. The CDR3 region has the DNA TGTGCCAGCAGCTTAGCGGTGCGGGGTGGAGGAGCTTTCTTT. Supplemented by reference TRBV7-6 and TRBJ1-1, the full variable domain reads GAGVSQSPRYKVTKRGQDVALRCDPISGHVSLYWYRQALGQGPEFLTYFNYEAQQDKSGLPNDRFSAERPEGSISTLTIQRTEQRDSAMYRCASSLAVRGGGAFFGQGTRLTVV.

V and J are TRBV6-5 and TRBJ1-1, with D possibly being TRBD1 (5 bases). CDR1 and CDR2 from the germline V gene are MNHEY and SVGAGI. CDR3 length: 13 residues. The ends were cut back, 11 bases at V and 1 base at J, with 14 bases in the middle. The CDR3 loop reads CASRGFQNTEAFF. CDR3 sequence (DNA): TGTGCCTCTAGGGGCTTTCAGAACACTGAAGCTTTCTTT.

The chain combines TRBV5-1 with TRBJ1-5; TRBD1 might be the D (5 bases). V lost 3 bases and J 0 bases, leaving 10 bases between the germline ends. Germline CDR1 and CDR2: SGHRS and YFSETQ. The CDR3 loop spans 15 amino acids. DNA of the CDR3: TGCGCCAGCAGCTCCGACGGGGCTAGCAATCAGCCCCAGCATTTT. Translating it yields CASSSDGASNQPQHF.

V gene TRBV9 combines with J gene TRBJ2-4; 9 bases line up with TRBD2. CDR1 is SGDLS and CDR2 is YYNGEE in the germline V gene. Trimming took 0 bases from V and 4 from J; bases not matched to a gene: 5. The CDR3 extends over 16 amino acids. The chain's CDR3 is CASSVGAGGTKNIQYF. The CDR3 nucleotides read TGTGCCAGCAGCGTAGGAGCGGGGGGTACGAAAAACATTCAGTACTTC.